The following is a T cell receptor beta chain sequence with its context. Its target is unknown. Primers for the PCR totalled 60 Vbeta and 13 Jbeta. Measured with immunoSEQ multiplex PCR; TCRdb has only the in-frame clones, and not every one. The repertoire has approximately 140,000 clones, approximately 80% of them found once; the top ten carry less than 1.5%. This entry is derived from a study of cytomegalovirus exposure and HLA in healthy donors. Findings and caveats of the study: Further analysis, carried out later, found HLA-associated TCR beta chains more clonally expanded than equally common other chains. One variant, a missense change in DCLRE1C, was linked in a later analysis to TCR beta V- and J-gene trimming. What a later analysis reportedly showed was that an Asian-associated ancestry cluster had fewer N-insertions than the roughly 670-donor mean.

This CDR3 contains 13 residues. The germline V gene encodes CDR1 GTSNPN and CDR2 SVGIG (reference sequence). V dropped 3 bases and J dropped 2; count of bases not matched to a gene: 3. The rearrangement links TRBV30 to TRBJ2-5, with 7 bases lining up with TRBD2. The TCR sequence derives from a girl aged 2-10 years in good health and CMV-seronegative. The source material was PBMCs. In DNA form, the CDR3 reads TGTGCCTGGAGGATACTAGCGCAAGAGACCCAGTACTTC. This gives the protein CAWRILAQETQYF.